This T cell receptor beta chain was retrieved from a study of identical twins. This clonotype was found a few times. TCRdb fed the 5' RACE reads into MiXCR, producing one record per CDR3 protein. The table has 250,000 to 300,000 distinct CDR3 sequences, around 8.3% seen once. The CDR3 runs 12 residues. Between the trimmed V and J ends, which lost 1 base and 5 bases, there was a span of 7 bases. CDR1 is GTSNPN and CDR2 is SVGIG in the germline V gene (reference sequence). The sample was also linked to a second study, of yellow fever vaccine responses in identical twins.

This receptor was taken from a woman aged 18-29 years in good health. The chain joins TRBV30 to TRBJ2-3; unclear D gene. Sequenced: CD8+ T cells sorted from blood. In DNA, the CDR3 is TGTGCCTGGAGTGATGTCGGAGATACGCAGTATTTT. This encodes CAWSDVGDTQYF.